A selection of T cell receptor beta chains follows, all from one sample in a study of OX40 agonist ivuxolimab in advanced cancers. This table comes from immunoSEQ multiplex PCR, and its TCRdb copy is limited to in-frame clones, with some not included. The data contain around 15,000 clones, approximately 80% of them seen just once; the ten biggest clones take up approximately 13%. The sequenced sample was CD4+ or CD8+ T cells sorted from blood, obtained in a trial of the OX40 agonist ivuxolimab. These receptors came from an adult with an advanced solid tumor such as melanoma, head and neck, liver or kidney cancer. Each CDR3 is given with its conserved first and last residue. The D gene is left open where the match is weak. A row's size may be missing; if present it is once, few, many or a size class.

V gene	J gene	clone size	D gene	CDR3 protein	CDR3 DNA
TRBV5-1	TRBJ2-7	medium-sized	NA	CASSPPDSYEQYF	TGCGCCAGCAGCCCACCAGACAGTTACGAGCAGTACTTC
TRBV1	TRBJ2-2	NA	NA	CTSSRPGTGPTGELFF	TGCACCAGCAGCCGACCCGGGACAGGACCCACCGGGGAGCTGTTTTTT
TRBV7-6	TRBJ1-1	NA	TRBD1	CASSLRTGDTEAFF	TGTGCCAGCAGCTTACGGACAGGGGACACTGAAGCTTTCTTT
TRBV11-3	TRBJ1-1	NA	NA	CASSLGRHYEAFF	TGTGCCAGCAGCTTAGGACGGCATTATGAAGCTTTCTTT
TRBV7-8	TRBJ2-3	NA	TRBD1	CASSPWTGSTDTQYF	TGTGCCAGCAGCCCCTGGACAGGTAGCACAGATACGCAGTATTTT
TRBV7-9	TRBJ1-1	NA	TRBD1	CASSTWDRGSGTEAFF	TGTGCCAGCAGCACTTGGGACAGGGGGTCCGGCACTGAAGCTTTCTTT
TRBV13	TRBJ1-2	NA	NA	CASSIGRSYGYTF	TGTGCCAGCAGCATAGGACGGTCCTATGGCTACACCTTC
TRBV18	TRBJ2-7	NA	TRBD1	CASSRTGTGEVYEQYF	TGTGCCAGCTCACGGACCGGGACAGGGGAGGTCTACGAGCAGTACTTC
TRBV13	TRBJ1-1	medium-sized	TRBD1	CASSATGEHSEAFF	TGTGCCAGCAGCGCCACAGGGGAGCACTCCGAAGCTTTCTTT
TRBV4-1	TRBJ2-1	NA	TRBD2	CASSQAGAGGRNEQFF	TGCGCCAGCAGCCAAGCAGGAGCGGGGGGACGCAATGAGCAGTTCTTC
TRBV5-6	TRBJ2-3	NA	NA	CASSLFRDIVSTDTQYF	TGTGCCAGCAGCTTGTTTAGGGACATAGTGAGCACAGATACGCAGTATTTT
TRBV27	TRBJ1-5	NA	NA	CASSSKSNQPQHF	TGTGCCAGCAGTTCAAAGAGCAATCAGCCCCAGCATTTT
TRBV6-5	TRBJ2-7	NA	NA	CASSYSGGFYEQYF	TGTGCCAGCAGTTACTCAGGGGGGTTCTACGAGCAGTACTTC
TRBV7-6	TRBJ2-3	NA	NA	CASSSGLGTDTQYF	TGTGCCAGCAGTTCCGGACTGGGCACAGATACGCAGTATTTT
TRBV9	TRBJ2-1	few	NA	CASSGSERTMRQFF	TGTGCCAGCAGCGGAAGCGAACGGACTATGAGGCAGTTCTTC
TRBV7-9	TRBJ1-6	medium-sized	NA	CASSRDSSPLHF	TGTGCCAGCAGCCGGGACTCTTCACCCCTCCACTTT
TRBV9	TRBJ1-2	once	TRBD1	CASSALKGQGPALYGYTF	TGTGCCAGCAGCGCCCTAAAGGGACAGGGACCCGCTCTCTATGGCTACACCTTC
TRBV7-8	TRBJ2-7	NA	NA	CASSLKVSAGAGEQYF	TGTGCCAGCAGCTTAAAGGTCTCCGCAGGCGCCGGCGAGCAGTACTTC
TRBV2	TRBJ2-2	medium-sized	NA	CASSEFRGDTGELFF	TGTGCCAGCAGTGAATTCAGGGGAGACACCGGGGAGCTGTTTTTT
TRBV12-5	TRBJ2-3	medium-sized	NA	CASGGGGAGTDTQYF	TGTGCTAGTGGTGGGGGAGGCGCGGGCACAGATACGCAGTATTTT
TRBV19	TRBJ1-5	NA	NA	CASSIVGYQPQHF	TGTGCCAGTAGTATAGTGGGATATCAGCCCCAGCATTTT
TRBV5-5	TRBJ2-2	NA	NA	CASSIDGAGGTGELFF	TGTGCCAGCAGCATAGACGGCGCCGGGGGCACCGGGGAGCTGTTTTTT
TRBV5-5	TRBJ1-2	NA	NA	CASSLEGTNYGYTF	TGTGCCAGCAGCTTGGAAGGGACTAACTATGGCTACACCTTC
TRBV30	TRBJ1-5	NA	TRBD1	CAWSLGQGGQPQHF	TGTGCCTGGAGTCTCGGACAGGGAGGCCAGCCCCAGCATTTT
TRBV4-1	TRBJ2-7	few	TRBD2	CASSQELAGVSYEQYF	TGCGCCAGCAGCCAAGAACTAGCGGGGGTCTCCTACGAGCAGTACTTC
TRBV4-1	TRBJ1-5	once	NA	CASSQDPQGSSNQPQHF	TGCGCCAGCAGCCAAGATCCCCAAGGGAGCAGCAATCAGCCCCAGCATTTT
TRBV10-3	TRBJ2-5	NA	TRBD2	CASSMSLAGGETQYF	TGTGCCAGCAGTATGTCTTTAGCGGGGGGAGAGACCCAGTACTTC
TRBV14	TRBJ1-6	NA	TRBD1	CASSHYSDGTGDSPLHF	TGTGCCAGCAGCCATTACTCTGACGGGACAGGGGATTCACCCCTCCACTTT
TRBV7-9	TRBJ2-7	NA	TRBD1	CASSLGGPGQGVDYEQYF	TGTGCCAGCAGCTTAGGTGGACCGGGACAGGGTGTGGACTACGAGCAGTACTTC
TRBV19	TRBJ2-5	NA	NA	CASSIGDDPSGETQYF	TGTGCCAGTAGTATAGGGGACGACCCCTCGGGAGAGACCCAGTACTTC
TRBV4-2	TRBJ1-5	NA	NA	CASSHLSTDQPQHF	TGTGCCAGCAGCCATCTCTCCACCGATCAGCCCCAGCATTTT
TRBV7-8	TRBJ1-2	once	TRBD1	CASSLDIQGPTNYGYTF	TGTGCCAGCAGCTTAGACATACAGGGGCCTACTAACTATGGCTACACCTTC
TRBV6-6	TRBJ2-5	once	TRBD1	CATFGTDSQETQYF	TGTGCCACTTTTGGGACAGACTCCCAAGAGACCCAGTACTTC
TRBV5-4	TRBJ2-1	NA	TRBD1	CASSFPGGEFF	TGTGCCAGCAGCTTCCCAGGGGGCGAGTTCTTC
TRBV7-8	TRBJ2-4	NA	TRBD1	CASSGQGATKNIQYF	TGTGCCAGCAGCGGACAGGGGGCAACCAAAAACATTCAGTACTTC
TRBV4-1	TRBJ1-2	once	NA	CASSQEPRTVGNTF	TGCGCCAGCAGCCAAGAACCACGCACAGTCGGAAACACCTTC
TRBV9	TRBJ2-5	NA	NA	CASSAGTANAETQYF	TGTGCCAGCAGCGCAGGGACGGCCAATGCAGAGACCCAGTACTTC
TRBV13	TRBJ2-3	NA	TRBD2	CASSRRSGGVTDTQYF	TGTGCCAGCAGCCGACGGAGCGGGGGGGTTACAGATACGCAGTATTTT
TRBV13	TRBJ1-5	NA	NA	CASSLAGNQPQHF	TGTGCCAGCAGCTTAGCGGGGAATCAGCCCCAGCATTTT
TRBV13	TRBJ1-1	NA	NA	CASSLRHSEAFF	TGTGCCAGCAGCTTAAGACATTCTGAAGCTTTCTTT
TRBV5-8	TRBJ2-7	NA	NA	CASSPTVRYEQYF	TGTGCCAGCAGCCCGACGGTTCGCTACGAGCAGTACTTC
TRBV5-4	TRBJ2-7	NA	NA	CASSLELGSYEQYF	TGTGCCAGCAGCTTGGAGCTGGGCTCCTACGAGCAGTACTTC
TRBV7-1	TRBJ1-5	NA	TRBD1	CASSLAHRGDQPQHF	TGTGCCAGCAGCTTAGCGCACAGGGGAGACCAGCCCCAGCATTTT
TRBV4-3	TRBJ2-7	NA	NA	CASSQAGDNYEQYF	TGCGCCAGCAGCCAAGCGGGGGATAACTACGAGCAGTACTTC
TRBV7-9	TRBJ2-2	NA	NA	CASSLAQKYTGELFF	TGTGCCAGCAGCTTAGCCCAGAAGTACACCGGGGAGCTGTTTTTT
TRBV5-6	TRBJ2-1	NA	TRBD2	CASSLMAGGLYNEQFF	TGTGCCAGCAGCTTAATGGCGGGGGGGCTGTACAATGAGCAGTTCTTC
TRBV5-5	TRBJ1-5	NA	TRBD1	CASSWTGVSNQPQHF	TGTGCCAGCAGCTGGACAGGGGTTAGTAATCAGCCCCAGCATTTT
TRBV6-1	TRBJ2-2	NA	TRBD2	CAISGGAPGELFF	TGTGCTATTAGCGGGGGGGCCCCCGGGGAGCTGTTTTTT
TRBV27	TRBJ1-1	NA	NA	CASSLFRGFFEAFF	TGTGCCAGCAGTTTATTTCGGGGTTTCTTCGAAGCTTTCTTT
TRBV7-9	TRBJ2-5	NA	NA	CASSLPRGLTETQYF	TGTGCCAGCAGTCTTCCCAGGGGTCTAACGGAGACCCAGTACTTC
TRBV11-2	TRBJ2-3	NA	NA	CASSQRTDTQYF	TGTGCCAGCAGCCAGCGTACAGATACGCAGTATTTT